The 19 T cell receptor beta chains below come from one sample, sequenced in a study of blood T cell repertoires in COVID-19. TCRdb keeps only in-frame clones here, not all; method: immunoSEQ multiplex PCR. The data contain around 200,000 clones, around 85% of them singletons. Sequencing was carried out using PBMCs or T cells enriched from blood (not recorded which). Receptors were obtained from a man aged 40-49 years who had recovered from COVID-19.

The CDR3 DNA follows: TGTGCCAGTAGCTTCCAAACAGGGGCTGAAGCTTTCTTT. Its translation: CASSFQTGAEAFF. The chain uses TRBV19 and TRBJ1-1, with TRBD1 identical over 7 bases. The CDR3 is made up of 13 amino acids. The ends lost 6 bases at V and 6 bases at J; junction bases unmatched: 7. Germline V lookup: CDR1 LNHDA, CDR2 SQIVND (reference sequence).

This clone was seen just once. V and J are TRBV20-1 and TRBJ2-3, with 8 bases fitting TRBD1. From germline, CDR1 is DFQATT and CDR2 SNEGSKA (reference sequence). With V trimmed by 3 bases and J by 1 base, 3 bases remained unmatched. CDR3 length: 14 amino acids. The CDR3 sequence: CSASQGAGTDTQYF. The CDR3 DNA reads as TGCAGTGCTAGTCAGGGGGCCGGCACAGATACGCAGTATTTT.

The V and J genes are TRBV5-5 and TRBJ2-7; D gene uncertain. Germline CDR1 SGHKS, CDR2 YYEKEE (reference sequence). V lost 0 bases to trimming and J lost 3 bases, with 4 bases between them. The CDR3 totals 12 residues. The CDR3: CASSLDGYEQYF. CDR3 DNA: TGTGCCAGCAGCTTGGACGGCTACGAGCAGTACTTC.

This CDR3 reads CASADSNREQFF. Written as DNA, the CDR3 is TGCGCCAGCGCGGACTCCAACCGCGAGCAGTTCTTC. V and J are TRBV10-2 and TRBJ2-1, with D maybe TRBD2 (5 bases). CDR3 length: 12 residues. With 8 bases removed from V and 10 bases from J, the gap between germline ends came to 15 bases. The germline CDR1 and CDR2 sequences are WSHSY and SAAADI.

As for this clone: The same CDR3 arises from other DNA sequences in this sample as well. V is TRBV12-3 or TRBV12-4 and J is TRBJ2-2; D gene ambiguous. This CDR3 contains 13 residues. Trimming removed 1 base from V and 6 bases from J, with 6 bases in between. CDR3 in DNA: TGTGCCAGCAGTTTAGGCGGAGCCGGGGAGCTGTTTTTT. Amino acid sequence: CASSLGGAGELFF.

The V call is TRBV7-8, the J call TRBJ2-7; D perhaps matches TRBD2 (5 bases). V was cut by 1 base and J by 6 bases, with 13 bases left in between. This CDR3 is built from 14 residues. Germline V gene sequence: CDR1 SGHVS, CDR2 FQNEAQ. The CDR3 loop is CASSLDSALSEQYF. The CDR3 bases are TGTGCCAGCAGCTTAGATAGCGCCCTGTCCGAGCAGTACTTC.

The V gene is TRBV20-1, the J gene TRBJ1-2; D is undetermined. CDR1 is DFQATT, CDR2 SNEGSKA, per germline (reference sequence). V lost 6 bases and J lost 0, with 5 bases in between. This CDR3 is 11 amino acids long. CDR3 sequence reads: CSAISNYGYTF. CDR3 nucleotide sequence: TGCAGTGCAATCTCTAACTATGGCTACACCTTC.

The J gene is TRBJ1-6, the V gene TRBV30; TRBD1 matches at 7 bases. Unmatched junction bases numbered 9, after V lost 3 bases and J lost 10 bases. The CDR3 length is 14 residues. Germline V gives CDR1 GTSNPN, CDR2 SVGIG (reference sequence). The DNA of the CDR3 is TGTGCCTGGAGCGATACCGGGACAGTCTCACCCCTCCACTTT. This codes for CAWSDTGTVSPLHF.

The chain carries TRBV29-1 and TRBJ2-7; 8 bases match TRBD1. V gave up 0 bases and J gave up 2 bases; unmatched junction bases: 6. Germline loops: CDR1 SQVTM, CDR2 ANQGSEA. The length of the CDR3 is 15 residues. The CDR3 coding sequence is TGCAGCGTTGAAGATGACAGGGGAAGAACCTACGAGCAGTACTTC. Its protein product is CSVEDDRGRTYEQYF.

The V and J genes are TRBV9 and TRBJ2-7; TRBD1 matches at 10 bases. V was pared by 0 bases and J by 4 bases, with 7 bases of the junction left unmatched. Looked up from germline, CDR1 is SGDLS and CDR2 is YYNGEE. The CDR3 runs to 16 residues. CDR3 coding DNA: TGTGCCAGCAGCGTAGCTGGGACAGGGGTCCCTTACGAGCAGTACTTC. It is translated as CASSVAGTGVPYEQYF. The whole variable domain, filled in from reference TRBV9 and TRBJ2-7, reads DSGVTQTPKHLITATGQRVTLRCSPRSGDLSVYWYQQSLDQGLQFLIQYYNGEERAKGNILERFSAQQFPDLHSELNLSSLELGDSALYFCASSVAGTGVPYEQYFGPGTRLTVT.

Written as DNA, the CDR3 is TGTGCCAGCAGTCACTGGACTTATAATCAGCCCCAGCATTTT. It codes for CASSHWTYNQPQHF. The chain recombines TRBV6-2 or TRBV6-3 with TRBJ1-5; D unclear. CDR1 is MNHEY and CDR2 is SVGEGT in the germline V gene. V was pared by 5 bases and J by 4 bases, with 12 bases between. The CDR3 extends over 14 amino acids.

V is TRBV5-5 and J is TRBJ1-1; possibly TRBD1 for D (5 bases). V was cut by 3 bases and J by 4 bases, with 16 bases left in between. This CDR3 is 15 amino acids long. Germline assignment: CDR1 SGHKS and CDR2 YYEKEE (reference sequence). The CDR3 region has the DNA TGTGCCAGCAGCTGGGGGGAATTTATTCGCACTGAAGCTTTCTTT. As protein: CASSWGEFIRTEAFF.

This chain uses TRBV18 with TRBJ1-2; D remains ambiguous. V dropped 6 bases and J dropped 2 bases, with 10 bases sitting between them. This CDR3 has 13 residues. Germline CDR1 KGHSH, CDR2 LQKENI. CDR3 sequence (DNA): TGTGCCAGCTCCATAGACAAGAACTATGGCTACACCTTC. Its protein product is CASSIDKNYGYTF. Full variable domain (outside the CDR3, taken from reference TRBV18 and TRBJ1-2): NAGVMQNPRHLVRRRGQEARLRCSPMKGHSHVYWYRQLPEEGLKFMVYLQKENIIDESGMPKERFSAEFPKEGPSILRIQQVVRGDSAAYFCASSIDKNYGYTFGSGTRLTVV.

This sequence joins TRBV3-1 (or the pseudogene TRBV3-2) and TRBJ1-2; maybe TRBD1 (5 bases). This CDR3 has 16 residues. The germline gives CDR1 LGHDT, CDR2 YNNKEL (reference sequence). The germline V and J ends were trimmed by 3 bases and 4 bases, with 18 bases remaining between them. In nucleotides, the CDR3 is TGTGCCAGCAGCCAGGATGACAGTGGGGATGGCTATGGCTACACCTTC. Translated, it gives CASSQDDSGDGYGYTF.

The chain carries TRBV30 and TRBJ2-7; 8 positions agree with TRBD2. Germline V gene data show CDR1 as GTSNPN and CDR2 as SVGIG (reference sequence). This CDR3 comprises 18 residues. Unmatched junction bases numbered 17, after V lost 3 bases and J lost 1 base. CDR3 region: CAWRGPGGPGQRSYEQYF. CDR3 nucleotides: TGTGCCTGGAGGGGTCCGGGAGGGCCGGGGCAGCGGTCCTACGAGCAGTACTTC.

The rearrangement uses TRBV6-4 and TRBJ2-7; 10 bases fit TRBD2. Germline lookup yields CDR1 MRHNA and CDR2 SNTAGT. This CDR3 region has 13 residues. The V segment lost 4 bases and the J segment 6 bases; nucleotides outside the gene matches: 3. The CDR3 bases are TGTGCCAGCAGTGTAGCGGGAGGTACCGAGCAGTACTTC. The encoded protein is CASSVAGGTEQYF.

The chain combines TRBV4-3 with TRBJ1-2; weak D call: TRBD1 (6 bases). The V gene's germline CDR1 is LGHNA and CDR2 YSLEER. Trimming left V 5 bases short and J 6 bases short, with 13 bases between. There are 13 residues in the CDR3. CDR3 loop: CASSLQGGDGYTF. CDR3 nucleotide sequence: TGCGCCAGCAGCTTACAGGGTGGAGATGGCTACACCTTC.

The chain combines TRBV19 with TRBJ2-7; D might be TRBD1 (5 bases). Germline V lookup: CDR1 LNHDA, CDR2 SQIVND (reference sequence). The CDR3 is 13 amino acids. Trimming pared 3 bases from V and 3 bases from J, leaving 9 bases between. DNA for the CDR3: TGTGCCAGTAGTATTAATCAGGGCTACGAGCAGTACTTC. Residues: CASSINQGYEQYF.

The CDR3 region has the DNA TGTGCCAGCGGGGGGACTAGCGACCACAATGAGCAGTTCTTC. Protein product: CASGGTSDHNEQFF. This rearrangement joins TRBV11-3 to TRBJ2-1; 10 bases agree with TRBD2. With V trimmed by 8 bases and J by 5 bases, 6 bases remained unmatched. The CDR3 extends over 14 amino acids. Germline values: CDR1 SGHNT, CDR2 YENEEA.